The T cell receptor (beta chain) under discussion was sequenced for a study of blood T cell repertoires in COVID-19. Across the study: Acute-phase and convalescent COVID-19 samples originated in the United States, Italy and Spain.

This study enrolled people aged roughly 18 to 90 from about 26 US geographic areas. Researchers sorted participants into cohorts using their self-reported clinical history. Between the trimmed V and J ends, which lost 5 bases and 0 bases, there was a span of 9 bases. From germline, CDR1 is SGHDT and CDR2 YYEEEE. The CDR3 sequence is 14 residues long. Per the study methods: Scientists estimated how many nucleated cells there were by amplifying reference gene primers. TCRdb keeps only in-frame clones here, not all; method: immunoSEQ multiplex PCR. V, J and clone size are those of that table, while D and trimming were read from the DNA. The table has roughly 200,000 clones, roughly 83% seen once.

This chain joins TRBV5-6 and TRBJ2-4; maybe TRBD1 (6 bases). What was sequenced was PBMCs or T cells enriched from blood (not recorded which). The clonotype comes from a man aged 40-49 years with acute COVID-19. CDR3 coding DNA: TGTGCCAGCAGTTTCAGGGGAGCCAAAAACATTCAGTACTTC. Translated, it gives CASSFRGAKNIQYF.